This T cell receptor beta chain derives from a study of human T cells and chemical hapten exposure (dated by TCRdb to the early 2020s). About the study as a whole: The libraries were sequenced as a pool, and the TCR yield per sample differed mostly because of small variations in library volumes within the pool. For every blood RNA sample, sequencing covered both the TCR alpha and TCR beta chains. In alopecia patients, the study followed how the peripheral blood TCR repertoire changed in vivo over primary and secondary sensitization to diphenylcyclopropenone (DPC), a hapten.

In its sample, this clonotype was seen many times. Its binding antigen is unknown. Per-base qualities were not stored, and no clone one base away is much larger. Results the study describes overall, beyond this receptor: After repeated subsampling, changes were observed in the strength of the expansion versus patch-test correlation and in the threshold at which the correlation became significant. The number of TCRs above 1 in 1000 frequency did not change with DPC sensitization; there was no evidence of global repertoire structure alterations.

Per the publication, the time point label means: healthy volunteer bleed at 2 weeks. Total RNA was isolated from unfractionated whole blood collected in Tempus Blood RNA tubes. Roughly five healthy volunteers were used as TCR sequencing controls and were bled at day 0, 2 weeks and 6 weeks. As encoded in the germline V gene (reference sequence), CDR1 is MNHEY while CDR2 is SMNVEV. The CDR3, from cysteine to phenylalanine, totals 15 residues. CDR3 DNA is the only sequence kept; it has 45 bases, read in frame from the first base. The germline ends are 21 bases apart after V is trimmed by 5 bases and J by 7 bases. Receptor amplification or capture employed RACE. The sequencer was a NextSeq 500. During library preparation, unique molecular identifiers were attached to individual cDNA molecules so that TCRs could be counted quantitatively and reproducibly. The paper's processing steps were these. The median number of TCRs per sample was 85,000 to 100,000, ranging from about 20,000 to 750,000. V, J and CDR3 annotation of the TCR reads was carried out using the Decombinator software suite. Every sample was subsampled to the same number of TCRs (28,000) for the PS versus PT1 abundance plots. Expanded TCRs were defined as absent before sensitization and observed at least eight times at the 2-week time point. TCRdb took the public reads, trimmed them with fastp at Q25, ran MiXCR for clone calling and kept in-frame beta chains. Rows with a matching CDR3 protein are joined into one entry that keeps the most common DNA and genes. TCRdb's processing, not the authors', yielded these V and J calls. This sample gives some 120,000 distinct CDR3 sequences in total; about 8.2% of them show up just once. The biggest ten clones account for 1.5% to 2% of the sample.

The rearranged segments are TRBV27 and TRBJ2-7, with the D gene call left open. The sequenced material came from whole blood. This TCR derives from a male donor in good health. Some clones in this sample may be carry-over from other donors' samples. The CDR3 amino acid sequence is: CASSPHRASDGEQYF. The DNA sequence is given as TGTGCCAGCAGTCCCCATCGGGCCTCCGATGGAGAGCAGTACTTC.